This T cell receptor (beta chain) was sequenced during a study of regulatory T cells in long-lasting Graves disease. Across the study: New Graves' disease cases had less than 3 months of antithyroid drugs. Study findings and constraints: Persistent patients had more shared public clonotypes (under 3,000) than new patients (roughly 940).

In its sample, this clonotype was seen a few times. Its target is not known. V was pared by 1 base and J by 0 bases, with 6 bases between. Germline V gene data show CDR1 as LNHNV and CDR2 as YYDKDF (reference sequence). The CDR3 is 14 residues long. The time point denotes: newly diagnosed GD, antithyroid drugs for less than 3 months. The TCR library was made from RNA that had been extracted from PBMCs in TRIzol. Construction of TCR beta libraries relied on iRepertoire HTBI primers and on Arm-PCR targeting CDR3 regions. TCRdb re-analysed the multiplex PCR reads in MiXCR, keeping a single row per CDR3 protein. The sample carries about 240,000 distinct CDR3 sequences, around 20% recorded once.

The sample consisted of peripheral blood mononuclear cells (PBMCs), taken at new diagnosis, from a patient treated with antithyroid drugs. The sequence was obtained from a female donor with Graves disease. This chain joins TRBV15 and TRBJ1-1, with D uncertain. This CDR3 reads CATSRVLVNTEAFF. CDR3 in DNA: TGTGCCACCAGCAGAGTCCTTGTGAACACTGAAGCTTTCTTT.